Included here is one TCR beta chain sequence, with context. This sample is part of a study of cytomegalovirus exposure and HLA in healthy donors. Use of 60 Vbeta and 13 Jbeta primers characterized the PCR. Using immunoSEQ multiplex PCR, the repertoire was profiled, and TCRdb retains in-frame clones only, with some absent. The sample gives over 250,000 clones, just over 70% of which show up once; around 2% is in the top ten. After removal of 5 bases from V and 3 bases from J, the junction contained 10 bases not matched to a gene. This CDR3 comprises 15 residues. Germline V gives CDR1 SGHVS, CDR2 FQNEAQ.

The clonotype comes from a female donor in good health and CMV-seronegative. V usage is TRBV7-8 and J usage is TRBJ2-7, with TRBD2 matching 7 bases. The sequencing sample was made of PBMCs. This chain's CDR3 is CASSPNPGRNYEQYF. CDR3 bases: TGTGCCAGCAGCCCTAACCCCGGGAGGAACTACGAGCAGTACTTC.